These 20 T cell receptor beta chains were all obtained from the same sample, sequenced in a study of CD8 T cells in ankylosing spondylitis. TCRdb fed the 5' RACE reads into MiXCR, producing one record per CDR3 protein. The table has under 400,000 distinct CDR3 sequences, 11% seen once; the top ten hold roughly a tenth. Sequencing was performed on blood, either unsorted or a sorted T cell fraction (not recorded which). These receptors came from a female donor with ankylosing spondylitis or in good health (not recorded which).

There are many counts of this clonotype. This chain links TRBV20-1 with TRBJ2-1, with TRBD2 identical over 8 bases. V gave up 0 bases and J gave up 0 bases; unmatched junction bases: 4. In germline, CDR1 is DFQATT, CDR2 SNEGSKA (reference sequence). The CDR3 covers 16 residues. The CDR3 protein is CSARDPSGSSYNEQFF. The CDR3 DNA follows: TGCAGTGCTAGAGATCCCAGCGGGAGCTCCTACAATGAGCAGTTCTTC.

This clonotype was observed many times. V usage is TRBV12-3 or TRBV12-4 and J usage is TRBJ2-7, with D possibly called TRBD1 or TRBD2 (5 bases each). Trimming took 3 bases from V and 5 from J, leaving 11 bases between them. The CDR3 spans 13 residues. The CDR3 sequence is CASSFWVGDEQYF. CDR3 bases: TGTGCCAGCAGTTTTTGGGTGGGGGACGAGCAGTACTTC.

This clonotype was observed at least ten times. The V and J genes are TRBV7-2 and TRBJ2-3, with 8 positions matching TRBD2. The CDR3 totals 15 residues. In germline, CDR1 is SGHTA, CDR2 FQGNSA. V was pared by 8 bases and J by 6 bases, with 13 bases of the junction left unmatched. CDR3 in amino acids: CASVRGSGNVDTQYF. CDR3 bases: TGTGCCAGCGTCCGGGGTAGCGGGAACGTCGATACGCAGTATTTT.

This clonotype has ten or more counts. CDR3 sequence reads: CSASPGASPVTQYF. CDR3 bases: TGCAGTGCTAGCCCAGGCGCTAGCCCAGTTACGCAGTATTTT. The chain carries TRBV20-1 and TRBJ2-3; D perhaps matches TRBD2 (5 bases). This CDR3 contains 14 residues. The germline CDR1 and CDR2 sequences are DFQATT and SNEGSKA (reference sequence). V was clipped by 3 bases and J by 8 bases, with 18 bases between them.

A remark on this clonotype: Since a much larger clone is just one base distant, this may be a read error. CDR3 loop: CAISEWDRVKSGELLF. CDR3 sequence (DNA): TGTGCCATCAGTGAATGGGACAGGGTTAAATCCGGGGAGCTGCTTTTT. The chain recombines TRBV10-3 with TRBJ2-2; 9 nucleotides line up with TRBD1. The CDR3 sequence is 16 residues long. CDR1 and CDR2 from the germline V gene are ENHRY and SYGVKD.

The chain has TRBV7-2 and TRBJ2-5; TRBD2 is a possible D gene (5 bases). Trimming removed 1 base at V and 5 bases at J, with 14 bases between. CDR3 size: 15 residues. Germline CDR1 and CDR2: SGHTA and FQGNSA. The CDR3 bases are TGTGCCAGCAGCTTAGTAGCACTAGTCGGGGAGACCCAGTACTTC. As protein: CASSLVALVGETQYF.

In its sample, this clonotype was seen a few times. The chain is built from TRBV25-1 and TRBJ2-2; D uncertain. Germline V gene data show CDR1 as MGHDK and CDR2 as SYGVNS. The V end was cut by 2 bases, the J end by 0 bases, with 7 bases between. The CDR3 totals 15 residues. The CDR3 sequence is CASSELQSNTGELFF. For the CDR3, the DNA is TGTGCCAGCAGTGAACTACAGTCGAACACCGGGGAGCTGTTTTTT. The entire variable domain, with the rest obtained from reference TRBV25-1 and TRBJ2-2, is as follows: EADIYQTPRYLVIGTGKKITLECSQTMGHDKMYWYQQDPGMELHLIHYSYGVNSTEKGDLSSESTVSRIRTEHFPLTLESARPSHTSQYLCASSELQSNTGELFFGEGSRLTVL.

This clonotype was seen only a few times. A read error may produce the germline difference seen at one junction end. This rearrangement joins TRBV20-1 to TRBJ2-2, with 8 bases lining up with TRBD2. Germline loops: CDR1 DFQATT, CDR2 SNEGSKA (reference sequence). The CDR3 loop spans 14 amino acids. Written as DNA, the CDR3 is TGCAGTGCTAGTCGACTAGCGAAGACCGGGGAGCTGTTTTTT. Translation: CSASRLAKTGELFF.

Ten or more counts support this clonotype. The gene calls are TRBV12-3 or TRBV12-4 and TRBJ2-1; 10 bases are a match to TRBD2. CDR3 size: 17 residues. Losses at the gene ends were 1 base for V and 3 bases for J; bases not matched to a gene: 6. The CDR3 region is CASSLVITSGDYNEQFF. The CDR3 DNA reads as TGTGCCAGCAGTTTAGTAATAACTAGCGGGGACTACAATGAGCAGTTCTTC.

In this sample, this clonotype turned up many times. The V gene is TRBV20-1, the J gene TRBJ2-1; D ambiguous. V was cut by 0 bases and J by 5 bases, with 2 bases left in between. CDR1 DFQATT and CDR2 SNEGSKA come from the germline V gene (reference sequence). CDR3 length: 11 amino acids. For the CDR3, the DNA is TGCAGTGCTAGAGAGAACAATGAGCAGTTCTTC. Protein sequence: CSARENNEQFF.

The rearrangement joins TRBV20-1 to TRBJ1-5; 10 bases agree with TRBD1. Germline V CDR1 and CDR2: DFQATT, SNEGSKA (reference sequence). V shed 3 bases, J shed 3 bases, and the junction held 5 bases outside the gene matches. This CDR3 region has 15 residues. The CDR3 coding sequence is TGCAGTGCTAGCTCGACAGGGGGCTACAATCAGCCCCAGCATTTT. Translating it yields CSASSTGGYNQPQHF.

This chain uses TRBV7-2 with TRBJ1-3; D gene unclear. Per germline, CDR1 SGHTA and CDR2 FQGNSA. The length of the CDR3 is 15 residues. Trimming removed 5 bases at V and 4 bases at J, with 15 bases between. CDR3 DNA: TGTGCCAGCAGCCGCAGGTCTACCACCGGAAACACCATATATTTT. As protein: CASSRRSTTGNTIYF.

This clonotype came up a few times. The rearrangement joins TRBV20-1 to TRBJ2-5; no clear D. This CDR3 is built from 14 residues. Germline V gene data show CDR1 as DFQATT and CDR2 as SNEGSKA (reference sequence). Trimming left V 0 bases short and J 0 bases short, with 8 bases between. CDR3 nucleotides: TGCAGTGCTAGAGATCTCGCGTACCAAGAGACCCAGTACTTC. It encodes CSARDLAYQETQYF.

Of note for this clonotype: It may be a read error: a sequence one base away is much more abundant. The rearrangement uses TRBV12-3 or TRBV12-4 and TRBJ1-1; no firm D call. V was cut by 3 bases and J by 7 bases, with 3 bases left in between. The CDR3 contains 10 residues. CDR3 DNA sequence: TGTGCCAGCAGTTTGGGTGAAGCTTTCTTT. Translating gives CASSLGEAFF.

The chain joins TRBV20-1 to TRBJ1-5; TRBD1 might be the D (5 bases). This CDR3 is built from 12 residues. Germline lookup yields CDR1 DFQATT and CDR2 SNEGSKA (reference sequence). Here the CDR3 reads CSGTGSNQPQHF. DNA of the CDR3: TGCAGCGGGACTGGTAGCAATCAGCCCCAGCATTTT.

The table lists this clonotype with many counts. The chain is built from TRBV20-1 and TRBJ2-3; 11 positions match TRBD2. The CDR3 extends over 16 amino acids. The V segment lost 3 bases and the J segment 4 bases; nucleotides outside the gene matches: 9. CDR1 is DFQATT and CDR2 is SNEGSKA in the germline V gene (reference sequence). For the CDR3, the DNA is TGCAGTGCTAGCGGTCTAGCGGGAGGAGAGTCAGATACGCAGTATTTT. This sequence encodes CSASGLAGGESDTQYF.

This clonotype came up a few times. The V gene is TRBV10-3, the J gene TRBJ1-5; D remains unclear. Per the germline V gene, CDR1 is ENHRY and CDR2 is SYGVKD. This CDR3 comprises 14 residues. The V end was cut by 0 bases, the J end by 6 bases, with 9 bases between. CDR3 bases: TGTGCCATCAGTGAGTCAGAAGGGTTTCAGCCCCAGCATTTT. This sequence encodes CAISESEGFQPQHF.

The sample holds many counts of this clonotype. The chain joins TRBV28 to TRBJ1-6; the D is unclear. This CDR3 contains 14 residues. Germline V CDR1 and CDR2: MDHEN, SYDVKM. V was cut by 7 bases and J by 5 bases, with 12 bases left in between. The CDR3 loop is CASIRTANNSPLHF. The DNA of the CDR3 is TGTGCCAGCATTCGGACTGCTAATAATTCACCCCTCCACTTT. Looking up the rest from reference TRBV28 and TRBJ1-6 gives the full variable domain: DVKVTQSSRYLVKRTGEKVFLECVQDMDHENMFWYRQDPGLGLRLIYFSYDVKMKEKGDIPEGYSVSREKKERFSLILESASTNQTSMYLCASIRTANNSPLHFGNGTRLTVT.

This clonotype was seen a handful of times. The chain joins TRBV29-1 to TRBJ1-1, with D perhaps matching TRBD1 (6 bases). Germline-derived CDR1 and CDR2 are SQVTM and ANQGSEA. The CDR3 has 13 amino acids. Trimming left V 0 bases short and J 8 bases short, with 13 bases between. CDR3 sequence (DNA): TGCAGCGTTGAAGATCGTCCCGGGACAGAAGCTTTCTTT. It specifies CSVEDRPGTEAFF.

This clonotype was counted ten times or more. V is TRBV6-1 and J is TRBJ2-1, with D perhaps matching TRBD2 (5 bases). This CDR3 contains 15 residues. Germline CDR1 is MNHNS and CDR2 is SASEGT. Trimming pared 5 bases from V and 0 bases from J, leaving 11 bases between. The CDR3, as DNA: TGTGCCAGCAGTCCGAGGGTGAGCTCCTACAATGAGCAGTTCTTC. Translated, it gives CASSPRVSSYNEQFF.